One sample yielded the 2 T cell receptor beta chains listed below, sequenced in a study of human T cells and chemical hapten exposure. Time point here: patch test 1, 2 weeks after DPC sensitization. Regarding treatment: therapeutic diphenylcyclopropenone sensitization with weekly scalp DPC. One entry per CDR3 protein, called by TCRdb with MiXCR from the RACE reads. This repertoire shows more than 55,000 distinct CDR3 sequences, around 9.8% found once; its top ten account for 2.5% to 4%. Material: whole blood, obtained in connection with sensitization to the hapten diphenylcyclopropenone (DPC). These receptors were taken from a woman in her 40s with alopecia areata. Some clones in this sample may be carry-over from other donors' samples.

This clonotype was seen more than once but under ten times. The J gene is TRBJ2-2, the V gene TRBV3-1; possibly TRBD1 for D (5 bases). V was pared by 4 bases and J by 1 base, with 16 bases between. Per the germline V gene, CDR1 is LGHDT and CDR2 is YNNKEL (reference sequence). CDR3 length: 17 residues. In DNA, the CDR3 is TGTGCCAGCAGCCTTCCTCAGGGTACGGTGAACACCGGGGAGCTGTTTTTT. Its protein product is CASSLPQGTVNTGELFF.

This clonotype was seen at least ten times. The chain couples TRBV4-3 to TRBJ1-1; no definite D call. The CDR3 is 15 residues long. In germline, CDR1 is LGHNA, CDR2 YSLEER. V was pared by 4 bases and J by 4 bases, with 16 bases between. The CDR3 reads CASSPLAAASTEAFF. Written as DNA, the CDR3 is TGCGCCAGCAGCCCCCTTGCTGCCGCGAGCACTGAAGCTTTCTTT.